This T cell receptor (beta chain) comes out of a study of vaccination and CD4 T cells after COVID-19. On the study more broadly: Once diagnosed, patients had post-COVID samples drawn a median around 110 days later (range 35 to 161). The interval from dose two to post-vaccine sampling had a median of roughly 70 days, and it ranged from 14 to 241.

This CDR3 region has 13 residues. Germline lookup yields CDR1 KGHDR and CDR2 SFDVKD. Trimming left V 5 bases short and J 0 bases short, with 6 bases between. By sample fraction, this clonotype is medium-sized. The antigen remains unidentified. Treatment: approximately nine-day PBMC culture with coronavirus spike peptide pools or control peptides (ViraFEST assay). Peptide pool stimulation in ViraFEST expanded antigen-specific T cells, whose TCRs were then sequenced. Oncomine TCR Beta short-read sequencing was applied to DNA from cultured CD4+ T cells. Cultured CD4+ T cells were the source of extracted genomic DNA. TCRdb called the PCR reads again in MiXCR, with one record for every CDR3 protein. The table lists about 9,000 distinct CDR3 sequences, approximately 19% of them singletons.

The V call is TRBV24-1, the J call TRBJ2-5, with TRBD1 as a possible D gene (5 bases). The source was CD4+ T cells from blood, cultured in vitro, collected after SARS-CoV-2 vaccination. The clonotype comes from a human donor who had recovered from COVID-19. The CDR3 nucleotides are TGTGCCACCAGTGGACAGTACCAAGAGACCCAGTACTTC. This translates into CATSGQYQETQYF.